The clone carrying this TCR beta chain was detected once. As yet, its antigen is unknown. Treatment here: roughly 11-day PBMC culture with coronavirus spike peptide pools or control peptides (ViraFEST assay). CDR3 length: 16 amino acids. V was trimmed by 0 bases and J by 1 base, leaving 12 bases between them. Germline CDR1 LNHNV, CDR2 YYDKDF (reference sequence). The sample is drawn from a study of vaccination and CD4 T cells after COVID-19. Study-level results: Detection of a median roughly 85% of reactive clones in convalescent patients was confined to the period after vaccination.

Cultured CD4+ T cell DNA was sequenced using the Oncomine TCR Beta short-read assay. It was cultured CD4+ T cells from which genomic DNA was extracted. TCRdb re-derived calls from the PCR reads in MiXCR, one entry per CDR3 protein. The sample lists about 21,000 distinct CDR3 sequences, almost 50% occurring once. The chain joins TRBV15 to TRBJ1-1, with D perhaps matching TRBD1 (5 bases). Sequencing was performed on CD4+ T cells from blood, cultured in vitro. The receptor comes from a human donor who had recovered from COVID-19. CDR3 DNA: TGTGCCACCAGCAGAGAAGGGGTCAGCTGGAACACTGAAGCTTTCTTT. Amino acid sequence: CATSREGVSWNTEAFF.